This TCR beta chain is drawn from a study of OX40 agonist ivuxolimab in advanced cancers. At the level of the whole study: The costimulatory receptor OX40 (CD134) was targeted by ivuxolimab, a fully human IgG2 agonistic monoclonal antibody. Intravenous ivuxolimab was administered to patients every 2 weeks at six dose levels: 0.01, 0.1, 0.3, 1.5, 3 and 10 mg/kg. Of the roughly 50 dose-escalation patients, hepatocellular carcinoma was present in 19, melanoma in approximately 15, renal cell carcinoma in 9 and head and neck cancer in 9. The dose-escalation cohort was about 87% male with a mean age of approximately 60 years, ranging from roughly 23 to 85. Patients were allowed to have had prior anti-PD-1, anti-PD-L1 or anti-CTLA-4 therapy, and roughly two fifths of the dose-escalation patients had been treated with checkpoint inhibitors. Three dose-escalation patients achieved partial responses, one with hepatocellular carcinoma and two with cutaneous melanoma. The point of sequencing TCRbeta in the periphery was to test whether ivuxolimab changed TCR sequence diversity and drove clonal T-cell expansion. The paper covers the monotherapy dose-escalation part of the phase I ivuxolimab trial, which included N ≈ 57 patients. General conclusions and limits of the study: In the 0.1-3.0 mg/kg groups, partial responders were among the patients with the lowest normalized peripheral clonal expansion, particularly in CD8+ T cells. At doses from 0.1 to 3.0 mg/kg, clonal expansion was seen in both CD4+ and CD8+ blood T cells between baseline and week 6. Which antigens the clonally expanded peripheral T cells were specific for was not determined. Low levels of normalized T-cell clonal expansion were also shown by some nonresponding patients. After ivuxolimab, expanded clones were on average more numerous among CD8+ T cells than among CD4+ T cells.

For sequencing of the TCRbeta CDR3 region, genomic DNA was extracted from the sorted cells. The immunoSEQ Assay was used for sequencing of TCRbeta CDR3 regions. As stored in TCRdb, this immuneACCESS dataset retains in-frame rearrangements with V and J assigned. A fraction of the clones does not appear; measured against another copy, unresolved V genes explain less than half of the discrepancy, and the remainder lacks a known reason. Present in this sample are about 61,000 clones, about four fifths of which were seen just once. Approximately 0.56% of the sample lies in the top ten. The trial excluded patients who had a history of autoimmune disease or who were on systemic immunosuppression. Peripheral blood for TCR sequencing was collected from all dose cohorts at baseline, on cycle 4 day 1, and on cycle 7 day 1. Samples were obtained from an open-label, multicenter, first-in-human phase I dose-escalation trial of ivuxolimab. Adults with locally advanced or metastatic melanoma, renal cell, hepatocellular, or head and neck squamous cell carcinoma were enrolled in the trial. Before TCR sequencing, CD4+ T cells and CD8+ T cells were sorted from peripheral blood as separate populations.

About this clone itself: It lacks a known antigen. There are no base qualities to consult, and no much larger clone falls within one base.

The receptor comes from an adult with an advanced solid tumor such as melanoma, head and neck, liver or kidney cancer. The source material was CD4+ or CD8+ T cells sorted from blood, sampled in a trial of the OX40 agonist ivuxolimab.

The CDR3 region reads CASSLATGDSYEQYF. In nucleotide form, the sequence is TGTGCCAGCAGCTTAGCAACAGGCGATTCCTACGAGCAGTACTTC. The chain is assembled from TRBV7-2 and TRBJ2-7; 5 matching bases give a weak D call of TRBD1. V loses 0 bases of germline sequence and J loses 1 base, and the interval between the two ends is 10 bases. Taken from cysteine to phenylalanine, the CDR3 has 15 residues. Only the CDR3 region is kept as DNA, spanning 45 bases read in frame from base 1. Per the germline V gene, SGHTA is the CDR1 and FQGNSA is the CDR2. The CDR3 plus the reference TRBV7-2 and TRBJ2-7 genes for the other parts give the full variable domain: GAGVSQSPSNKVTEKGKDVELRCDPISGHTALYWYRQSLGQGLEFLIYFQGNSAPDKSGLPSDRFSAERTGGSVSTLTIQRTQQEDSAVYLCASSLATGDSYEQYFGPGTRLTVT.